This TCR beta chain was profiled in a study of T cell changes during pregnancy in multiple sclerosis. The data were produced by immunoSEQ multiplex PCR, yet TCRdb's version contains in-frame clones alone and is incomplete. In the table there are around 36,000 clones, around nine tenths of which are singletons. V gave up 1 base and J gave up 6 bases; unmatched junction bases: 11. Germline V gene lookup returns CDR1 LGHNA and CDR2 YSLEER. The CDR3 totals 18 residues. In this sample, this clone turned up once. This chain uses TRBV4-3 with TRBJ2-2; 10 bases align to TRBD1. This receptor was identified in a female donor with multiple sclerosis, enrolled in a pregnancy study. This material consisted of peripheral blood, taken before pregnancy. Here the CDR3 DNA reads TGCGCCAGCAGCCAAGGCCTATACCCGGGACAGGGGTCCGGGGAGCTGTTTTTT. Its translation is CASSQGLYPGQGSGELFF.